This entry lists 7 T cell receptor beta chains sequenced from one sample in a study of cytomegalovirus exposure and HLA in healthy donors. The PCR was carried out with 60 Vbeta primers and 13 Jbeta primers. TCRdb's copy holds only in-frame clones and misses some; the assay was immunoSEQ multiplex PCR. The sample consists of 95,000 to 150,000 clones, roughly 66% of them appearing once. The specimen sequenced was PBMCs. The receptor source for this set is a man aged 55-75 years in good health and CMV-seropositive.

The chain combines TRBV9 with TRBJ1-6; possibly TRBD1 for D (6 bases). V was pared by 0 bases and J by 7 bases, with 11 bases between. CDR1 is SGDLS and CDR2 is YYNGEE in the germline V gene. The CDR3 spans 15 residues. CDR3 DNA sequence: TGTGCCAGCAGCGTAGGGGTCCAGGGGAATTCACCCCTCCACTTT. Translation: CASSVGVQGNSPLHF.

The genes are TRBV7-2 and TRBJ1-3, with 9 bases identical to TRBD1. Germline trimming cut 4 bases from V and 5 bases from J; bases unmatched to any gene: 6. The germline gives CDR1 SGHTA, CDR2 FQGNSA. This CDR3 has 15 amino acids. The CDR3 nucleotides are TGTGCCAGCAGCTCCCTAGGACAGGGGAGAAACACCATATATTTT. This sequence encodes CASSSLGQGRNTIYF.

This chain uses TRBV19 with TRBJ1-5; D not resolved. In germline, CDR1 is LNHDA, CDR2 SQIVND (reference sequence). The V end was cut by 7 bases, the J end by 1 base, with 17 bases between. The CDR3 length is 16 residues. The CDR3 bases are TGTGCCAGTAAGATCCGCGGGCGCGGGAGCAATCAGCCCCAGCATTTT. Amino acid sequence: CASKIRGRGSNQPQHF.

This chain joins TRBV30 and TRBJ1-5, with a tentative D call TRBD1 (6 bases). The V and J ends lost 3 bases and 4 bases respectively, with 13 bases between them. Germline V gene data show CDR1 as GTSNPN and CDR2 as SVGIG (reference sequence). This CDR3 is built from 14 residues. The CDR3 DNA reads as TGTGCCTGGAGCAGGGACACAAGAAATCAGCCCCAGCATTTT. Residues: CAWSRDTRNQPQHF. Full variable domain (outside the CDR3, taken from reference TRBV30 and TRBJ1-5): SQTIHQWPATLVQPVGSPLSLECTVEGTSNPNLYWYRQAAGRGLQLLFYSVGIGQISSEVPQNLSASRPQDRQFILSSKKLLLSDSGFYLCAWSRDTRNQPQHFGDGTRLSIL.

The chain links TRBV6-4 to TRBJ2-3; TRBD2 is a possible D gene (5 bases). The CDR3 is 14 amino acids. Deletions cut 7 bases from V and 2 bases from J, with 13 bases between. Germline V gives CDR1 MRHNA, CDR2 SNTAGT. The CDR3 protein is CASKRSGNTDTQYF. CDR3 sequence (DNA): TGTGCCAGCAAGCGGAGCGGAAACACAGATACGCAGTATTTT.

The genes are TRBV10-2 and TRBJ2-5; 11 bases fit TRBD2. The V gene end was trimmed by 6 bases and the J gene end by 5 bases; junction bases not matched to a gene: 8. The CDR3 extends over 15 amino acids. The germline gives CDR1 WSHSY, CDR2 SAAADI. CDR3 nucleotides: TGCGCCAGCAGGGGTAGCGGGGGGGGCAATGAGACCCAGTACTTC. It specifies CASRGSGGGNETQYF.

This chain uses TRBV4-1 with TRBJ1-1; D uncertain. The V end lost 0 bases, the J end lost 0 bases, and 14 bases lay between the germline ends. Germline V CDR1 and CDR2: MGHRA, YSYEKL. This CDR3 is built from 17 residues. The CDR3 sequence: CASSQDYTAKMNTEAFF. The CDR3 nucleotides are TGCGCCAGCAGCCAAGATTACACAGCCAAGATGAACACTGAAGCTTTCTTT.